This TCR beta chain was retrieved from a study of blood T cell repertoires in COVID-19. The sample holds a few counts of this clone. The CDR3 is 16 residues long. Unmatched junction bases numbered 8, after V lost 3 bases and J lost 5 bases. In germline, CDR1 is KGHSH, CDR2 LQKENI. Clinical history as reported by participants underpinned cohort assignment. Here immunoSEQ multiplex PCR was the method, and the copy in TCRdb shows in-frame clones only, minus some. This table has some 370,000 clones, 80% to 85% appearing once. This receptor was identified in a woman aged 45-65 years who had recovered from COVID-19. Sequencing input: PBMCs or T cells enriched from blood (not recorded which). This chain links TRBV18 with TRBJ2-1; 9 nucleotides align to TRBD2. CDR3 loop: CASSPPGTSNNNEQFF. The CDR3 nucleotides read TGTGCCAGCTCACCCCCCGGGACTAGCAATAACAATGAGCAGTTCTTC.